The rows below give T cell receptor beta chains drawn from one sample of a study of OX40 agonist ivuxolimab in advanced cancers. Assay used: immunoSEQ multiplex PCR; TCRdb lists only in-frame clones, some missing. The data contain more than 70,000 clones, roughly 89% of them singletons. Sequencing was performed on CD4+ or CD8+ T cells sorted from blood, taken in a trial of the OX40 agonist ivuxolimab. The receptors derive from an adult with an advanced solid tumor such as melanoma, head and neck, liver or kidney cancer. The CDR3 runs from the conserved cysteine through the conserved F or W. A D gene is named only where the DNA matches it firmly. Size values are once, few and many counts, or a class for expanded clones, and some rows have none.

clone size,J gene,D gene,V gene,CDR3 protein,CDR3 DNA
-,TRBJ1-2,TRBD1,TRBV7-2,CASSRRQGEGYTF,TGTGCCAGCAGCCGGAGACAGGGCGAGGGCTACACCTTC
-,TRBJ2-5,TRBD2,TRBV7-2,CASNPSGGQETQYF,TGTGCCAGCAACCCTAGCGGGGGGCAAGAGACCCAGTACTTC
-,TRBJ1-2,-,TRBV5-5,CASSLYFTGYGYTF,TGTGCCAGCAGCTTATACTTTACAGGCTATGGCTACACCTTC
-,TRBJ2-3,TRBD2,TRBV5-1,CASSFNSGGVTQYF,TGCGCCAGCAGCTTTAATAGCGGGGGGGTTACGCAGTATTTT
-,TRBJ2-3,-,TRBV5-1,CASSLARTGRADTQYF,TGCGCCAGCAGCTTGGCCCGAACAGGCAGGGCAGATACGCAGTATTTT
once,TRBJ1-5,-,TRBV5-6,CASSLDGNQPQHF,TGTGCCAGCAGCTTGGATGGGAATCAGCCCCAGCATTTT
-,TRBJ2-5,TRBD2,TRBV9,CASSGGGTSGTSEETQYF,TGTGCCAGCAGCGGAGGGGGGACTAGCGGGACGTCGGAGGAGACCCAGTACTTC
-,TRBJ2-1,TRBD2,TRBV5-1,CASSPRDYIYNEQFF,TGCGCCAGCAGTCCCCGGGACTACATTTACAATGAGCAGTTCTTC
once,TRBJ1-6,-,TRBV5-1,CASTDDPNSPLHF,TGCGCCAGCACGGACGACCCGAATTCACCCCTCCACTTT
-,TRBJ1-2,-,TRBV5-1,CASSLNRAEETGYTF,TGCGCCAGCAGCTTGAACAGGGCGGAGGAAACTGGCTACACCTTC
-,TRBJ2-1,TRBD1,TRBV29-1,CSVVGRGTRDGRYQFGNEQFF,TGCAGCGTTGTTGGCAGGGGGACCAGGGATGGACGGTATCAATTTGGGAATGAGCAGTTCTTC
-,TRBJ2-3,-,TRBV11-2,CASSLGRDTQYF,TGTGCCAGCAGCTTAGGGCGAGATACGCAGTATTTT
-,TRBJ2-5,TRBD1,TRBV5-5,CASSIAGTGRQETQYF,TGTGCCAGCAGCATTGCCGGGACAGGGCGCCAAGAGACCCAGTACTTC
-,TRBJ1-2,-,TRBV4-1,CASSQGLRAAGYTF,TGCGCCAGCAGCCAGGGCCTTCGGGCGGCGGGCTACACCTTC